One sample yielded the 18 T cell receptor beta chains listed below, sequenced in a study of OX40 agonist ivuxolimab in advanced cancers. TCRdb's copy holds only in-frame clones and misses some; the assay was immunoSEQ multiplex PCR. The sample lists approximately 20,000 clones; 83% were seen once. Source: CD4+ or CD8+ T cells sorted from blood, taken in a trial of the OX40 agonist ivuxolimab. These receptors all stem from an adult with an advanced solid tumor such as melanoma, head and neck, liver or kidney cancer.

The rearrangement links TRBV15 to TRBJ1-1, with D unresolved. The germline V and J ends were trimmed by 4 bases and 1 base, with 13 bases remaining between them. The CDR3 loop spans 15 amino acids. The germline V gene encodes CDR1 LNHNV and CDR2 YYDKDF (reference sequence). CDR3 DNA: TGTGCCACCAGCACCCGCTTTGGGGAGAACACTGAAGCTTTCTTT. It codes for CATSTRFGENTEAFF.

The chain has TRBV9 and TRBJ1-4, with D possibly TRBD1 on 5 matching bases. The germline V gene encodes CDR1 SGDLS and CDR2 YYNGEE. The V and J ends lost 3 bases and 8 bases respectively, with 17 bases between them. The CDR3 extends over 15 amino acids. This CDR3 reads CASSGKGGDEEKLFF. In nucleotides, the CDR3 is TGTGCCAGCAGCGGCAAGGGAGGGGATGAGGAAAAACTGTTTTTT.

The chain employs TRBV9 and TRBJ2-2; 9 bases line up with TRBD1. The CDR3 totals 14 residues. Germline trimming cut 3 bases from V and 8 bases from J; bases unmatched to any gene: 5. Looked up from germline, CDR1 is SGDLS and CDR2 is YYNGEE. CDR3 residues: CASSGRQGGGELFF. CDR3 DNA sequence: TGTGCCAGCAGCGGAAGACAGGGGGGAGGGGAGCTGTTTTTT.

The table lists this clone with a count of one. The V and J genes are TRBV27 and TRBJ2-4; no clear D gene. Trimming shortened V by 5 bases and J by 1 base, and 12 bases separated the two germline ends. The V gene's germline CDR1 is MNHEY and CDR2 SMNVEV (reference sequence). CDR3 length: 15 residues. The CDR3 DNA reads TGTGCCAGCAGTACAAGTACTGGGGCCAAAAACATTCAGTACTTC. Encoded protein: CASSTSTGAKNIQYF.

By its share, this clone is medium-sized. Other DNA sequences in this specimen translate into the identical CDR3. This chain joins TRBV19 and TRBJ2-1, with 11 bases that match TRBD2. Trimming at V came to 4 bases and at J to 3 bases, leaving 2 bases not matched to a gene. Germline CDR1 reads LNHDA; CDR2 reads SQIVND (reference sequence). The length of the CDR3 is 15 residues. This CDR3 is CASSKTSGDYNEQFF. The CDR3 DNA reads TGTGCCAGTAGTAAGACTAGCGGGGACTACAATGAGCAGTTCTTC.

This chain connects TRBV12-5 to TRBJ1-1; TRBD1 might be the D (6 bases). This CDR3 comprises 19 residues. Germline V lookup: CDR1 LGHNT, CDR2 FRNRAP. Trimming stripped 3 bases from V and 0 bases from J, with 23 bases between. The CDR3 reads CASGFLISPGGPMNTEAFF. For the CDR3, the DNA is TGTGCTAGTGGTTTTCTCATATCCCCGGGGGGCCCAATGAACACTGAAGCTTTCTTT.

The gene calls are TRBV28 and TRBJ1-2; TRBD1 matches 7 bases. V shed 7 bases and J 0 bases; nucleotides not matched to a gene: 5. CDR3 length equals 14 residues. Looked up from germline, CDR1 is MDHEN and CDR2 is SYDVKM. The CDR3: CASTLGGTNYGYTF. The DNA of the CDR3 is TGTGCCAGCACCCTAGGGGGCACTAACTATGGCTACACCTTC.

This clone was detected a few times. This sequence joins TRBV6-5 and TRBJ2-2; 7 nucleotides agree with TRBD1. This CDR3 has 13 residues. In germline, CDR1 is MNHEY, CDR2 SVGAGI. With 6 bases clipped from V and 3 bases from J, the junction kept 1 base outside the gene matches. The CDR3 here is CASSDRDTGELFF. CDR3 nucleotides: TGTGCCAGCAGCGACAGGGACACCGGGGAGCTGTTTTTT.

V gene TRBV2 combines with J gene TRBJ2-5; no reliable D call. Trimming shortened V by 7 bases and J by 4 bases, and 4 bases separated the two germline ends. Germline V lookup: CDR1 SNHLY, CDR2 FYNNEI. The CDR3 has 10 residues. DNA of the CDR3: TGTGCCAGCACCAGAGAGACCCAGTACTTC. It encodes CASTRETQYF.

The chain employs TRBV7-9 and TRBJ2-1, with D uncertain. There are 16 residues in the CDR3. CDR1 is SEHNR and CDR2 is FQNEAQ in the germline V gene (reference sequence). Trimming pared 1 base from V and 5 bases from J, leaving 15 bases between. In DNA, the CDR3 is TGTGCCAGCAGCTTAGGTTCCTCACTGGCACACAATGAGCAGTTCTTC. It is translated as CASSLGSSLAHNEQFF.

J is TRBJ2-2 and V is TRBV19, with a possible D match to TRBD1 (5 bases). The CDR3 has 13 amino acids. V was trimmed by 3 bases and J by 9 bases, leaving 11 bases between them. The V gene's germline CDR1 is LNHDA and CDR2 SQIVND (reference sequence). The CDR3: CASSMQGARELFF. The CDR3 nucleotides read TGTGCCAGTAGTATGCAGGGTGCCAGGGAGCTGTTTTTT. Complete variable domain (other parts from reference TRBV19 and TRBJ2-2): DGGITQSPKYLFRKEGQNVTLSCEQNLNHDAMYWYRQDPGQGLRLIYYSQIVNDFQKGDIAEGYSVSREKKESFPLTVTSAQKNPTAFYLCASSMQGARELFFGEGSRLTVL.

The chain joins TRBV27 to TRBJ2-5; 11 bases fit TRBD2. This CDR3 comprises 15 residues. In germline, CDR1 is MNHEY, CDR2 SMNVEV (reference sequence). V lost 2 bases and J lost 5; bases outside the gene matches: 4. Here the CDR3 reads CASSLDSGGEETQYF. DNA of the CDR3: TGTGCCAGCAGTTTAGATAGCGGGGGGGAGGAGACCCAGTACTTC.

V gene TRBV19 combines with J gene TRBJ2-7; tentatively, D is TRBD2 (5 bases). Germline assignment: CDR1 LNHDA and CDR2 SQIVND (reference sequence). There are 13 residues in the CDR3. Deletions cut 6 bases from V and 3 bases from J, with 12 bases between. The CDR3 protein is CASRENGDYEQYF. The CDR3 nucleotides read TGTGCCAGTAGGGAAAACGGGGACTACGAGCAGTACTTC.

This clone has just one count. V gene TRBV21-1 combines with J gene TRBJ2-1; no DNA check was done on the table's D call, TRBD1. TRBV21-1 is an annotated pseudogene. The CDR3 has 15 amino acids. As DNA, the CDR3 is TGTGCCAGCAGCCCGCCGGAGACAGGGAACAATGAGCAGTTCTTC. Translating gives CASSPPETGNNEQFF.

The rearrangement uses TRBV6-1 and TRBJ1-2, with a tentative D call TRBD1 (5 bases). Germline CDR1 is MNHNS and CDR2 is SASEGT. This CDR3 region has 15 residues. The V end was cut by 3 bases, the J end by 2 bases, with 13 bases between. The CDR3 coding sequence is TGTGCCAGCAGTGAGTCGGACACTTGGAACTATGGCTACACCTTC. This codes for CASSESDTWNYGYTF.

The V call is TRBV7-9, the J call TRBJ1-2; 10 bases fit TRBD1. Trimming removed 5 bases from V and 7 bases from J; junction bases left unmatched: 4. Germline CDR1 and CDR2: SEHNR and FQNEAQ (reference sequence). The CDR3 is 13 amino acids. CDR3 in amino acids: CASSPGTGVGYTF. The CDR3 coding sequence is TGTGCCAGCAGCCCGGGGACAGGGGTTGGCTACACCTTC.

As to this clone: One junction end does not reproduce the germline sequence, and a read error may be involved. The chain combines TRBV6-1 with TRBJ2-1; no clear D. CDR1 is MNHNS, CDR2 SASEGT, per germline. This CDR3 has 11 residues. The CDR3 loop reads CASSDAYEQLF. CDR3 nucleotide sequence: TGTGCCAGCAGTGACGCGTATGAGCAGCTCTTC.

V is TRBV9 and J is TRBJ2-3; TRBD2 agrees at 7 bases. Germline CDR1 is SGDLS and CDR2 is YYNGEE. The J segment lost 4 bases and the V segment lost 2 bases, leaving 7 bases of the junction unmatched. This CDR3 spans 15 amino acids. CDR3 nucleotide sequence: TGTGCCAGCAGCGTTGGCGGGGGTGTCGCAGATACGCAGTATTTT. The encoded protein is CASSVGGGVADTQYF. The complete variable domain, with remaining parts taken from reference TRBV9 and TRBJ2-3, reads DSGVTQTPKHLITATGQRVTLRCSPRSGDLSVYWYQQSLDQGLQFLIQYYNGEERAKGNILERFSAQQFPDLHSELNLSSLELGDSALYFCASSVGGGVADTQYFGPGTRLTVL.